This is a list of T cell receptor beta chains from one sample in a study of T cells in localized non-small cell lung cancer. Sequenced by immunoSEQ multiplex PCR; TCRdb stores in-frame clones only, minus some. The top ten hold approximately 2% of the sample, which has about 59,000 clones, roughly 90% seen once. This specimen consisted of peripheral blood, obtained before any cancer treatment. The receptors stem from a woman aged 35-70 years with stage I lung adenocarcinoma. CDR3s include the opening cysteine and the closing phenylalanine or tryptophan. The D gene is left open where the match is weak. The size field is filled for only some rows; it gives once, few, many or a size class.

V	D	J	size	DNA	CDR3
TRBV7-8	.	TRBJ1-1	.	TGTGCCAGCAGCTTAATTGGAAACACTGAAGCTTTCTTT	CASSLIGNTEAFF
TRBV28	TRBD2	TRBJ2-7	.	TGTGCCACAAACGGGGAGGGAGTCTACGAGCAGTACTTC	CATNGEGVYEQYF
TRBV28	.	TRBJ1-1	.	TGTGCCAGCAGTACCCCGGGGGCAGGGGCAACTGAAGCTTTCTTT	CASSTPGAGATEAFF
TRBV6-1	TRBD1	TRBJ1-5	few	TGTGCCAGCAGATCGGGACAGCGCAATCAGCCCCAGCATTTT	CASRSGQRNQPQHF
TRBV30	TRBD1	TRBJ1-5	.	TGTGCCTGGGCACCGGGACAGGGGTATAGCAATCAGCCCCAGCATTTT	CAWAPGQGYSNQPQHF
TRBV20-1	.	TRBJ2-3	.	TGCAGTGCCCTAAGGGCAGATACGCAGTATTTT	CSALRADTQYF
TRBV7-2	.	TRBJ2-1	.	TGTGCCAGCAGCTTAATACCCAAGGGAACCTACAATGAGCAGTTCTTC	CASSLIPKGTYNEQFF
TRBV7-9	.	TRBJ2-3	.	TGTGCCAGCAGCTTAGGGTACTATGACACAGATACGCAGTATTTT	CASSLGYYDTDTQYF
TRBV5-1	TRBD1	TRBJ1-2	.	TGCGCCAGCAGCCCCGGACAGGCTTACTATGGCTACACCTTC	CASSPGQAYYGYTF
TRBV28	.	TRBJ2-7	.	TGTGCCAGCACCCTAGGGGGAAACGAGCAGTACTTC	CASTLGGNEQYF
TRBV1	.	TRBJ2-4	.	TGCACCAGCAGCCAAGCGGGACCTTCGGTTGTAGTAGCCAAAAACATTCAGTACTTC	CTSSQAGPSVVVAKNIQYF
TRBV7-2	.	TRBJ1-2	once	TGTGCCAGCAGCTCAGCGGGTGGGGGACCCTATGGCTACACCTTC	CASSSAGGGPYGYTF
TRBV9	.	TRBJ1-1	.	TGTGCCAGCACCCCAGGGTCCATGAACACTGAAGCTTTCTTT	CASTPGSMNTEAFF
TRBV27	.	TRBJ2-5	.	TGTGCCAGCAGTCTATACCCGGACAGACAAGAGACCCAGTACTTC	CASSLYPDRQETQYF
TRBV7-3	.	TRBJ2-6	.	TGTGCCAGCAGCTCCGGGAGCTCTGGGGCCAACGTCCTGACTTTC	CASSSGSSGANVLTF
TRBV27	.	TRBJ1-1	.	TGTGCCAGCAGTTTAAGGGCTGAGGCAGGGGTGGCTTTCTTT	CASSLRAEAGVAFF
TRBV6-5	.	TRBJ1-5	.	TGTGCCAGCTCCGAGACAGTTGTTAGTCAGCCCCAGCATTTT	CASSETVVSQPQHF
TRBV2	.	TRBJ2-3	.	TGTGCCAGCAGTGAAGCGCGCCTAGTAACAGATACGCAGTATTTT	CASSEARLVTDTQYF
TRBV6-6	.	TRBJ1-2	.	TGTGCCAGCAGTACGGGCTATGGCTACACCTTC	CASSTGYGYTF
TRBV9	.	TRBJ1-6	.	TGTGCCAGCAGCTCACATCCGAGCTCCTATAATTCACCCCTCCACTTT	CASSSHPSSYNSPLHF
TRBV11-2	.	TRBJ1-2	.	TGTGCCAGCAGCCCGAGGGGCAGGCTCCTTAACTATGGCTACACCTTC	CASSPRGRLLNYGYTF
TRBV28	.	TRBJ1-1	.	TGTGCCAGCAGTTTAACCAGGGATCGGTATGAAGCTTTCTTT	CASSLTRDRYEAFF
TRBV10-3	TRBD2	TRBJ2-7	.	TGTGCCATCAGCGGGACTAGCGGGGCCGACGCGGGGCACTTC	CAISGTSGADAGHF
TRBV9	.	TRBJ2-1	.	TGTGCCAGCAGCGTAGGGGGGGCTAGCAGTCGCAATGAGCAGTTCTTC	CASSVGGASSRNEQFF
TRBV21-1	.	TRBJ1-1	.	TGTGCCAGCAGCAAAGCTAAGGAGAACACTGAAGCTTTCTTT	CASSKAKENTEAFF
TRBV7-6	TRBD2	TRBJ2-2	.	TGTGCCAGCCGACTAGCGGGAGCTACGGGCACCGGGGAGCTGTTTTTT	CASRLAGATGTGELFF
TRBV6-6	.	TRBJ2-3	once	TGTGCCAGCAGCTCCTTTGAGCGGAGCACAGATACGCAGTATTTT	CASSSFERSTDTQYF
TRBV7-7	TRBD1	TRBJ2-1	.	TGTGCTAGCAGCCCGACGACAGGGGTACGTGATGAGCAGTTCTTC	CASSPTTGVRDEQFF
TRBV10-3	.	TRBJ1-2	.	TGTGCCATCAGTGGGACAGATTTTAACTATGGCTACACCTTC	CAISGTDFNYGYTF